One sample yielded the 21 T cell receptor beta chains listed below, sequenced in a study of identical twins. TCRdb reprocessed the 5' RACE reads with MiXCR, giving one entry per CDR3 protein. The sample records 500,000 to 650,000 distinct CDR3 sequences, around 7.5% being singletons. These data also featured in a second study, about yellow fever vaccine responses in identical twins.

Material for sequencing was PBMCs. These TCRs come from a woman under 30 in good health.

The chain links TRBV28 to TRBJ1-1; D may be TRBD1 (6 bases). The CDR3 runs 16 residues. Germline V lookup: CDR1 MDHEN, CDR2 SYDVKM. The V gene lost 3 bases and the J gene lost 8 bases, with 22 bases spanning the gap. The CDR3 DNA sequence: TGTGCCAGCAGTTTTTTGCTCGGGCCCCGGGGGGGCGAAGCTTTCTTT. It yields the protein CASSFLLGPRGGEAFF.

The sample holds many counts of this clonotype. Here the CDR3 DNA reads TGCAGTGCTAGAGATCAGAACAAAGCGAACACCGGGGAGCTGTTTTTT. This translates into CSARDQNKANTGELFF. This chain connects TRBV20-1 to TRBJ2-2; no firm D call. This CDR3 has 16 amino acids. Trimming stripped 0 bases from V and 0 bases from J, with 11 bases between. In germline, CDR1 is DFQATT, CDR2 SNEGSKA (reference sequence).

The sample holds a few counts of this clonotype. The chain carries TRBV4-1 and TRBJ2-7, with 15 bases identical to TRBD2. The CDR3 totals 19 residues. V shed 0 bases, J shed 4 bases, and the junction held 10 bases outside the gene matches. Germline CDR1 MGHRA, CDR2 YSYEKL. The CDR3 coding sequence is TGCGCCAGCAGCCAAGATCCCCCCGGACTAGCGGGGGGGAGGTACGAGCAGTACGTC. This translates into CASSQDPPGLAGGRYEQYV.

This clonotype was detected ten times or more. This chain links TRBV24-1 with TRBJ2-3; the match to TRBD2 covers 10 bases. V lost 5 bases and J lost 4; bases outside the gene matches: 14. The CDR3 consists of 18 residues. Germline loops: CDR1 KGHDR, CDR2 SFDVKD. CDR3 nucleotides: TGTGCCACCAGTGGCCCCATCGCTCTAGCGGGAGATTCAGATACGCAGTATTTT. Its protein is CATSGPIALAGDSDTQYF.

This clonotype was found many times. CDR3 nucleotide sequence: TGTGCCAGCAGCCTGGCCCTAAGGGACGGCTACACCTTC. Its translation is CASSLALRDGYTF. The rearrangement joins TRBV7-9 to TRBJ1-2, with D possibly being TRBD1 (5 bases). CDR1 SEHNR and CDR2 FQNEAQ come from the germline V gene (reference sequence). V was cut by 5 bases and J by 8 bases, with 15 bases left in between. The CDR3 has 13 residues.

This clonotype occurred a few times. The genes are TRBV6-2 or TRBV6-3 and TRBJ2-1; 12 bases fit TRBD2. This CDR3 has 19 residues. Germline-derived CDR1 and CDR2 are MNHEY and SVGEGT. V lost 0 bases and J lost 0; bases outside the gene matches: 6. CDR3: CASSYSGLAGSSSYNEQFF. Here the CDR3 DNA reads TGTGCCAGCAGTTACTCAGGACTAGCGGGGTCTAGCTCCTACAATGAGCAGTTCTTC.

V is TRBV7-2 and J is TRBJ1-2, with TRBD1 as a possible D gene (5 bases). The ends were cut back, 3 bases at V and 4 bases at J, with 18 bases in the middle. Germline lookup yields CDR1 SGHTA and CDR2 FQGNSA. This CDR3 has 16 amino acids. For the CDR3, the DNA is TGTGCCAGCAGCTTTGACAGAAACATCCATCTCTATGGCTACACCTTC. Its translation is CASSFDRNIHLYGYTF.

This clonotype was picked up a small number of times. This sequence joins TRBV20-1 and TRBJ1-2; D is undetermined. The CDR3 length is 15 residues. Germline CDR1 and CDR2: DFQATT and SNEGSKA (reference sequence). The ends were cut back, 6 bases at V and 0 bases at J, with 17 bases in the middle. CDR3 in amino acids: CSADILTGTNYGYTF. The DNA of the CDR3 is TGCAGTGCCGATATCTTGACGGGAACTAACTATGGCTACACCTTC.

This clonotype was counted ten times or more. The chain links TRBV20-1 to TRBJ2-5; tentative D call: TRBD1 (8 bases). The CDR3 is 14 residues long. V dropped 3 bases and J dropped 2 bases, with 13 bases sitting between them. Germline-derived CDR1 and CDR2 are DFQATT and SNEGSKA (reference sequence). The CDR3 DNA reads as TGCAGTGCTAGGGGGGGGACAGGTCAAGAGACCCAGTACTTC. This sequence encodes CSARGGTGQETQYF.

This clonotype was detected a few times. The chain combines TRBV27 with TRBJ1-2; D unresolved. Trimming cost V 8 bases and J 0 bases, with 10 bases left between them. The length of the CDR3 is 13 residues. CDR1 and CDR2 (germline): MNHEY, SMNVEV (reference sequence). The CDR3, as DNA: TGTGCCAGCGCGTTCCAGGCTAACTATGGCTACACCTTC. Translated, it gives CASAFQANYGYTF.

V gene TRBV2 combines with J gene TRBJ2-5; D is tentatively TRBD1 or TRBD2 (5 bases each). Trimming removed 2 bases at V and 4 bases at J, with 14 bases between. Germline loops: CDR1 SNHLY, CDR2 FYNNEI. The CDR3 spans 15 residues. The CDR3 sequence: CASSESGTGPETQYF. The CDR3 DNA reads TGTGCCAGCAGTGAATCGGGGACGGGGCCAGAGACCCAGTACTTC.

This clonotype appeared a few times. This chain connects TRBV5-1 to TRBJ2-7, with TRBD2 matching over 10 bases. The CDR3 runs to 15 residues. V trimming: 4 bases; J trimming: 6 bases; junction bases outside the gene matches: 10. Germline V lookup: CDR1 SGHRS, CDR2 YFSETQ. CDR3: CASSGKTSGRSEQYF. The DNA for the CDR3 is TGCGCCAGCAGCGGGAAGACTAGCGGGCGAAGCGAGCAGTACTTC.

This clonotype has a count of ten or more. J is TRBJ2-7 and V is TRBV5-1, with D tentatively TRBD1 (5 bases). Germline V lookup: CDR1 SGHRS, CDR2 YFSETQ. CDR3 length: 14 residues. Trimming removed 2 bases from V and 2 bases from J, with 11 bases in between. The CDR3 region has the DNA TGCGCCAGCAGCTTTCAGGGCCCTGCCTACGAGCAGTACTTC. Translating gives CASSFQGPAYEQYF.

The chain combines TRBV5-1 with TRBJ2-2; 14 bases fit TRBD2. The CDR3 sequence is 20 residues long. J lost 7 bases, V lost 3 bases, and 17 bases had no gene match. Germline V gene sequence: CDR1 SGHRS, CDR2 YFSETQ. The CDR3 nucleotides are TGCGCCAGCAGCTCCAATGGGCCCGGACTAGCGGGGGGAGAAGGCGGGGAGCTGTTTTTT. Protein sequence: CASSSNGPGLAGGEGGELFF. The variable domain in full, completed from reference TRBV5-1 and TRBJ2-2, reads KAGVTQTPRYLIKTRGQQVTLSCSPISGHRSVSWYQQTPGQGLQFLFEYFSETQRNKGNFPGRFSGRQFSNSRSEMNVSTLELGDSALYLCASSSNGPGLAGGEGGELFFGEGSRLTVL.

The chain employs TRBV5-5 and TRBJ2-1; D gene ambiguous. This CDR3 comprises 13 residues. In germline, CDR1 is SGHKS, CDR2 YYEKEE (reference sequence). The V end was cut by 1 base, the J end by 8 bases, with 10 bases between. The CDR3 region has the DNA TGTGCCAGCAGCTTGCGGCCCCCGCATGAGCAGTTCTTC. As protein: CASSLRPPHEQFF.

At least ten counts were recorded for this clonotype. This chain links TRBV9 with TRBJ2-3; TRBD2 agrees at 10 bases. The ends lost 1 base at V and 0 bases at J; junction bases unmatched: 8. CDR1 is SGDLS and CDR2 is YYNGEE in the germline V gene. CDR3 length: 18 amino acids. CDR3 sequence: CASSVSASGGHSTDTQYF. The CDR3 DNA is TGTGCCAGCAGCGTATCGGCTAGCGGGGGCCATAGCACAGATACGCAGTATTTT.

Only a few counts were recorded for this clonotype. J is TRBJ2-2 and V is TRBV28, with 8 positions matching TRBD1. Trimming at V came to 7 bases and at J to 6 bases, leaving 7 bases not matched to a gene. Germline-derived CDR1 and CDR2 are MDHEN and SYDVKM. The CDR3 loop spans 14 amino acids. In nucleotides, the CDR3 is TGTGCCAGCACCACAGGGGGGCACGCCGGGGAGCTGTTTTTT. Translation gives CASTTGGHAGELFF.

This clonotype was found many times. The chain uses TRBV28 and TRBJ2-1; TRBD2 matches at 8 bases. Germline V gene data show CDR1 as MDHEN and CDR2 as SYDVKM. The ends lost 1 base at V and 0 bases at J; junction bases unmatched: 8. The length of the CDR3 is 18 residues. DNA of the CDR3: TGTGCCAGCAGTTTATACGGGAGGGTAGGTGGCTCCTACAATGAGCAGTTCTTC. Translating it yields CASSLYGRVGGSYNEQFF. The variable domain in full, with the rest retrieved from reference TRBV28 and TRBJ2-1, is DVKVTQSSRYLVKRTGEKVFLECVQDMDHENMFWYRQDPGLGLRLIYFSYDVKMKEKGDIPEGYSVSREKKERFSLILESASTNQTSMYLCASSLYGRVGGSYNEQFFGPGTRLTVL.

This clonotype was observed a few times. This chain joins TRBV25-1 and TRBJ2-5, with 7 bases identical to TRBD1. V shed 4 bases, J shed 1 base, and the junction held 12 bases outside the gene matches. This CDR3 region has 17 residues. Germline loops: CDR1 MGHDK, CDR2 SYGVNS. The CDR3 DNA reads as TGTGCCAGCAGTGCAACTCCCGGTACAGGGGTCCAAGAGACCCAGTACTTC. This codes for CASSATPGTGVQETQYF.

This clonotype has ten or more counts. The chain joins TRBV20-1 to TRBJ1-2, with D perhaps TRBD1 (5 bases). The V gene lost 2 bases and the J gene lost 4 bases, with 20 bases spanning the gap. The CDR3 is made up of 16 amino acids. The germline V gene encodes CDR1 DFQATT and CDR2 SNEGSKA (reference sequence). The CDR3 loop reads CSARKTGTVVGYGYTF. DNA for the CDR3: TGCAGTGCTAGAAAGACCGGGACTGTGGTGGGCTATGGCTACACCTTC.

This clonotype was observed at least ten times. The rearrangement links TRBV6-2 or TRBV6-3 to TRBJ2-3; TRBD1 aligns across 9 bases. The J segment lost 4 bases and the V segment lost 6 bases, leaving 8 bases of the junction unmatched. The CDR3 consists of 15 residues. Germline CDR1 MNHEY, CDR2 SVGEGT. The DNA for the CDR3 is TGTGCCAGCAGCAAACAGGGGGCGTTCCCAGATACGCAGTATTTT. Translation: CASSKQGAFPDTQYF.